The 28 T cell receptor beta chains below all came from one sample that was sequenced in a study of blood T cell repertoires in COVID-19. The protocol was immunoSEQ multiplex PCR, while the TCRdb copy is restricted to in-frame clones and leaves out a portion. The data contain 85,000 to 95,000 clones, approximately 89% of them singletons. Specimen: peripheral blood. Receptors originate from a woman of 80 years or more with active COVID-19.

CDR3 sequence (DNA): TGTGCCATCAGTTGGACAGGGGGCAGTCGGGGAGAGACCCAGTACTTC. This encodes CAISWTGGSRGETQYF. The rearrangement links TRBV10-3 to TRBJ2-5; 11 bases match TRBD1. The CDR3 spans 16 residues. Trimming at V came to 5 bases and at J to 4 bases, leaving 9 bases not matched to a gene. Germline-derived CDR1 and CDR2 are ENHRY and SYGVKD.

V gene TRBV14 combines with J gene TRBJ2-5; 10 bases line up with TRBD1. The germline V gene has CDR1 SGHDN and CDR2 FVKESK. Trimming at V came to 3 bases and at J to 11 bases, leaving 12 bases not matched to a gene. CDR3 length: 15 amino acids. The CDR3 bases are TGTGCCAGCAGCCAGGTGGGACAGGGGAAGAGAGGACAGTACTTC. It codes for CASSQVGQGKRGQYF.

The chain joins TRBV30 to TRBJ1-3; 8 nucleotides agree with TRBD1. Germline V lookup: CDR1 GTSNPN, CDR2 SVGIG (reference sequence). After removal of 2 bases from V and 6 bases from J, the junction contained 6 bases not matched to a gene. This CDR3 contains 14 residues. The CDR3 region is CAWSRNRGTNTIYF. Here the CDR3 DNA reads TGTGCCTGGAGTAGAAACAGGGGGACAAACACCATATATTTT.

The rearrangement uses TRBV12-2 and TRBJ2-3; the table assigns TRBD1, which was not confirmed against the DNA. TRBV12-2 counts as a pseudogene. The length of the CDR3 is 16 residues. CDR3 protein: CASRSQHRGFTDTQYF. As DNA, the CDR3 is TGTGCAAGTCGCTCCCAGCACAGGGGTTTCACAGATACGCAGTATTTT.

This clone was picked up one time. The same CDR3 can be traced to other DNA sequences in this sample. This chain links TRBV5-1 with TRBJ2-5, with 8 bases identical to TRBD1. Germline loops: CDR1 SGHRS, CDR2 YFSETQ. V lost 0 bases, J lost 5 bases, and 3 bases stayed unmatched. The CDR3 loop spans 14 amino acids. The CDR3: CASSLAGQGETQYF. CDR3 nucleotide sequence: TGCGCCAGCAGCTTGGCCGGACAGGGCGAGACCCAGTACTTC.

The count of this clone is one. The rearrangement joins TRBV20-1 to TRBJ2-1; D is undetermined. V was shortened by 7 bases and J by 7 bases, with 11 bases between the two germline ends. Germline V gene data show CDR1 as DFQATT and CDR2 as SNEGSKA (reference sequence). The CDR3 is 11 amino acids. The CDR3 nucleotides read TGCAGTGTTATGAGCTGGAATGAGCAGTTCTTC. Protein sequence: CSVMSWNEQFF.

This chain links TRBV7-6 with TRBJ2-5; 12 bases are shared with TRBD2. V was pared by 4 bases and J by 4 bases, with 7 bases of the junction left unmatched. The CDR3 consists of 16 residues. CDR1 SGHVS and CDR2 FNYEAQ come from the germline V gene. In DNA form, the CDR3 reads TGTGCCAGCAGCTCCCGACTAGCGGGAGTAGGAGAGACCCAGTACTTC. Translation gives CASSSRLAGVGETQYF.

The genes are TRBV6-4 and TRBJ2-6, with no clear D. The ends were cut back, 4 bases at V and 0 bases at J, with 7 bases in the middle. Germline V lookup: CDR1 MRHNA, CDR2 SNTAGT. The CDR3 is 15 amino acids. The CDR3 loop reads CASSVENSGANVLTF. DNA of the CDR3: TGTGCCAGCAGTGTTGAGAACTCTGGGGCCAACGTCCTGACTTTC.

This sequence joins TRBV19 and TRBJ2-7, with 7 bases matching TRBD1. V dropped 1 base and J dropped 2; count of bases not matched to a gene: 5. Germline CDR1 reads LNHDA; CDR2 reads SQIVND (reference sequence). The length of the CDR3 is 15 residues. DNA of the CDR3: TGTGCCAGTAGTATAGGTCGACAGGGCGCCTACGAGCAGTACTTC. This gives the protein CASSIGRQGAYEQYF.

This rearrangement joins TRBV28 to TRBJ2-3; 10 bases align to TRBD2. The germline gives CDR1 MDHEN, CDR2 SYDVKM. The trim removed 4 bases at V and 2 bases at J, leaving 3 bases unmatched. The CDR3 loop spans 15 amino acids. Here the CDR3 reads CASSYLAGDTDTQYF. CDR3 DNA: TGTGCCAGCAGTTATCTAGCGGGAGACACAGATACGCAGTATTTT.

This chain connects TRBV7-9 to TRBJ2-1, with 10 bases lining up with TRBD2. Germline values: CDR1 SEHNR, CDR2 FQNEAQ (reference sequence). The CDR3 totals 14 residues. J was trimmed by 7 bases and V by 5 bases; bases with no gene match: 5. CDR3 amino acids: CASSLRTSGNEQFF. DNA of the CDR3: TGTGCCAGCAGCCTCCGGACTAGCGGAAATGAGCAGTTCTTC.

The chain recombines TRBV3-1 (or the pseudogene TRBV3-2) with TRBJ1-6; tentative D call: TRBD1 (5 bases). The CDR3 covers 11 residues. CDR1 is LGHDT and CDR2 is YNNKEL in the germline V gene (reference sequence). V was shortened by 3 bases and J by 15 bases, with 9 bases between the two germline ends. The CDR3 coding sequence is TGTGCCAGCAGCCAGGGCAGGGACCTCCACTTT. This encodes CASSQGRDLHF.

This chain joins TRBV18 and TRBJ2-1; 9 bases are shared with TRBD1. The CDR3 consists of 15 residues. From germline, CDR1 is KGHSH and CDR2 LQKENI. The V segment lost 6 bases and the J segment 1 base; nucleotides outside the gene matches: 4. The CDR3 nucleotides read TGTGCCAGCTCGTCCGACAGGGGGTCCTACAATGAGCAGTTCTTC. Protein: CASSSDRGSYNEQFF.

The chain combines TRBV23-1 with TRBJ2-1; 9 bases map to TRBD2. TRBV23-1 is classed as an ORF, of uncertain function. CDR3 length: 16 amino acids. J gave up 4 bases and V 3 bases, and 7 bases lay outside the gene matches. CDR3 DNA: TGCGCCAGCAGTCACCCGTTAGCGGGAGTATACAATGAGCAGTTCTTC. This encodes CASSHPLAGVYNEQFF.

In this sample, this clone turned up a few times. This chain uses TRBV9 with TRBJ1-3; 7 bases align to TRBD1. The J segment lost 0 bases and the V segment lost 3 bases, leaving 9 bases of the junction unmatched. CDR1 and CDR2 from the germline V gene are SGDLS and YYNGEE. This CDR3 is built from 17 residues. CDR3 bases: TGTGCCAGCAGCGCCAAGAGGGACAGTCACTCTGGAAACACCATATATTTT. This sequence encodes CASSAKRDSHSGNTIYF.

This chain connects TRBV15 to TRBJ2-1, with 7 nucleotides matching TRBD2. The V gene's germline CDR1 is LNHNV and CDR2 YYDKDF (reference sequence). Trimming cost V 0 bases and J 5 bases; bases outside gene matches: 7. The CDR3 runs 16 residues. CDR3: CATSRDFTSDDNEQFF. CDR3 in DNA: TGTGCCACCAGCAGAGATTTTACTAGCGACGACAATGAGCAGTTCTTC.

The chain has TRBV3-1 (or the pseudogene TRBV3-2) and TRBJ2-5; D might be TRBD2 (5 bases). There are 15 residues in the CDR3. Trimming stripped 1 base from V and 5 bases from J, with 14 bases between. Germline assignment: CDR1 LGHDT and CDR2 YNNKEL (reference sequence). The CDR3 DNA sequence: TGTGCCAGCAGCCAAGGGCCCTCCGGCGGGGAGACCCAGTACTTC. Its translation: CASSQGPSGGETQYF.

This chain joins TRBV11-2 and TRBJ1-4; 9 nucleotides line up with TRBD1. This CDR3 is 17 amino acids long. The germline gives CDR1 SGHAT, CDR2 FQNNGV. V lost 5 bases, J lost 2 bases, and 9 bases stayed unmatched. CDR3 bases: TGTGCCAGCAGCCCTGGGACAGGGAGAGGTACTAATGAAAAACTGTTTTTT. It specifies CASSPGTGRGTNEKLFF.

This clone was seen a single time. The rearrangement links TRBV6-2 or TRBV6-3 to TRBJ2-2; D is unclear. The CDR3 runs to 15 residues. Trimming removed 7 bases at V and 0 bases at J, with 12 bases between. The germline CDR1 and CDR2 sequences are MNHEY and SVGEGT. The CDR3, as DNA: TGTGCCAGCACCCCAAGCACGGCGAACACCGGGGAGCTGTTTTTT. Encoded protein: CASTPSTANTGELFF.

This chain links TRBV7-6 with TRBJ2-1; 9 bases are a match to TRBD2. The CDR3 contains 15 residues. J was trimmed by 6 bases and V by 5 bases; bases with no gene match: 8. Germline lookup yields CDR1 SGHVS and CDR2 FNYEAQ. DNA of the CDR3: TGTGCCAGCAGCGGTGTCGGCGGGAGGGCCAATGAGCAGTTCTTC. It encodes CASSGVGGRANEQFF.

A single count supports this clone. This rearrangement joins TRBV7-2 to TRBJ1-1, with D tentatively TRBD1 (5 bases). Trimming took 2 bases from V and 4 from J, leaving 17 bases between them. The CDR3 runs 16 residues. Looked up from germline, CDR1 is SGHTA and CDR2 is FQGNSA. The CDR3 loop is CASSLLPGGRGTEAFF. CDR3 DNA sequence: TGTGCCAGCAGCTTACTGCCCGGGGGACGAGGCACTGAAGCTTTCTTT.

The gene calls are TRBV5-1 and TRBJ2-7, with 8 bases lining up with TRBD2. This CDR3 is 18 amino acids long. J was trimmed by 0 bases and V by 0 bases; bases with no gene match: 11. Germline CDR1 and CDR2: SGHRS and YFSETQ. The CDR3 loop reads CASSLAMSGSSLSYEQYF. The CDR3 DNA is TGCGCCAGCAGCTTGGCTATGAGCGGGAGCTCCCTCTCCTACGAGCAGTACTTC.

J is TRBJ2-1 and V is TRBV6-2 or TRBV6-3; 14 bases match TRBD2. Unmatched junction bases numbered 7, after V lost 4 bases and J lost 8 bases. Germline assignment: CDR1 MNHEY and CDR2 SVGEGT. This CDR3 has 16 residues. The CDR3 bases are TGTGCCAGCAGTTGGGGGACTAGCGGGAGTCTCTATGAGCAGTTCTTC. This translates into CASSWGTSGSLYEQFF.

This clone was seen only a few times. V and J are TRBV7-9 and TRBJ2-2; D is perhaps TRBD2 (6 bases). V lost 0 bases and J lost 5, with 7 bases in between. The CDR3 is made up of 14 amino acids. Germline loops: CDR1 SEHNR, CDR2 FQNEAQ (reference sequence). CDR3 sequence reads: CASSLARDTGELFF. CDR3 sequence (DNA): TGTGCCAGCAGCTTAGCGCGGGATACCGGGGAGCTGTTTTTT.

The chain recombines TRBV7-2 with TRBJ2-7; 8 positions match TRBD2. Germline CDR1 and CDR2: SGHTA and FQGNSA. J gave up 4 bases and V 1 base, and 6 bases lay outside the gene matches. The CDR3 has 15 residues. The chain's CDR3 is CASSLGSSGRYEQYF. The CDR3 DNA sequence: TGTGCCAGCAGCTTAGGCTCTAGCGGGCGATACGAGCAGTACTTC.

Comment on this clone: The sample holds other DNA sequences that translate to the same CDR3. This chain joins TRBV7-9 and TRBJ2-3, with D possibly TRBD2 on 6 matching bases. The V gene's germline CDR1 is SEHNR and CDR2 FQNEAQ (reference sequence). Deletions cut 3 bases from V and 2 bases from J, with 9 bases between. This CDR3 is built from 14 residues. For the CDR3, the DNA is TGTGCCAGCAGCTTGGCGCGGGACACAGATACGCAGTATTTT. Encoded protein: CASSLARDTDTQYF. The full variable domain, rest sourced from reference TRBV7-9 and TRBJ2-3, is DTGVSQNPRHKITKRGQNVTFRCDPISEHNRLYWYRQTLGQGPEFLTYFQNEAQLEKSRLLSDRFSAERPKGSFSTLEIQRTEQGDSAMYLCASSLARDTDTQYFGPGTRLTVL.

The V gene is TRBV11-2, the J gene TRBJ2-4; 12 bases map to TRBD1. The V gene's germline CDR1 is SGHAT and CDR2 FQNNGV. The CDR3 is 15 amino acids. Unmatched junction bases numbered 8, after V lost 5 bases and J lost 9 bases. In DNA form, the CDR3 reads TGTGCCAGCAGCCTCCGGGACAGGGGGCTTGGCATTCAGTACTTC. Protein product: CASSLRDRGLGIQYF.

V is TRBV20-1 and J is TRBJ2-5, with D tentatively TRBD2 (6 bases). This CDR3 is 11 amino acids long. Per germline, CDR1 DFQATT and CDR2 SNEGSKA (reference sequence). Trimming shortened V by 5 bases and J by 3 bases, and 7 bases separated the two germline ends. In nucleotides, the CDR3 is TGCAGTGCTCCGGGGGAAGAGACCCAGTACTTC. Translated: CSAPGEETQYF.